The rows below give T cell receptor beta chains drawn from one sample of a study of blood T cell repertoires in COVID-19. Sequencing used immunoSEQ multiplex PCR; TCRdb keeps in-frame clones, though not all of them. In the table there are roughly 130,000 clones, over 75% of which are singletons. Specimen: peripheral blood. The receptors shown here come from a woman aged 55-70 years with acute or convalescent COVID-19. Each CDR3 is given with its conserved first and last residue. Fields, in order: V gene, clone size, D gene, J gene, CDR3 DNA, CDR3 protein. The D gene is left open where the match is weak. Rows give clone size only sometimes, using once, few, many, or a class for an expanded clone.

>TRBV3-1/TRBV3-2|-|-|TRBJ2-5
TGTGCCAGCAGTCTCCAGGGTATCGAAGAGACCCAGTACTTC
CASSLQGIEETQYF
>TRBV5-1|-|-|TRBJ1-6
TGCGCCAGCAGCTTGGGACAGAAAAATTCACCCCTCCACTTT
CASSLGQKNSPLHF
>TRBV2|-|-|TRBJ2-1
TGTGCCAGCAGTGCGGACTTTAGTAATGAGCAGTTCTTC
CASSADFSNEQFF
>TRBV5-1|-|-|TRBJ2-5
TGCGCCAGCACAAATATAGAGGGCCAAGAGACCCAGTACTTC
CASTNIEGQETQYF
>TRBV19|-|TRBD1|TRBJ1-1
TGTGCCAGTAGTACGACAGGGGACGGCACTGAAGCTTTCTTT
CASSTTGDGTEAFF
>TRBV6-5|-|TRBD1|TRBJ2-2
TGTGCCAGCAGTTACCAGGGCAGGGGGAAGGCCGGGGAGCTGTTTTTT
CASSYQGRGKAGELFF
>TRBV7-2|-|-|TRBJ2-3
TGTGCCAGCAGCTTAGTGACAGCAGATACGCAGTATTTT
CASSLVTADTQYF
>TRBV29-1|few|TRBD1|TRBJ1-2
TGCAGCGCCGGGACAGGGGTAGGCTATGGCTACACCTTC
CSAGTGVGYGYTF
>TRBV9|-|TRBD2|TRBJ2-2
TGTGCCAGCAGCATACTAGCGGGAGCCACCGGGGAGCTGTTTTTT
CASSILAGATGELFF
>TRBV5-1|-|-|TRBJ2-3
TGCGCCAGCAGCCCCCCGTCAGATACGCAGTATTTT
CASSPPSDTQYF
>TRBV5-4|-|TRBD2|TRBJ2-1
TGTGCCAGCAGCCGAACTAGCGGGAGCACCGATGAGCAGTTCTTC
CASSRTSGSTDEQFF
>TRBV3-1/TRBV3-2|-|-|TRBJ1-1
TGTGCCAGCAGCCAAGATCGATCCGACAGGAAAGCTTTCTTT
CASSQDRSDRKAFF
>TRBV5-3|-|-|TRBJ2-7
TGTGCCAGAAGCCCTACGGTCTACGAGCAGTACTTC
CARSPTVYEQYF
>TRBV7-8|many|-|TRBJ1-5
TGTGCCAGCAGCTTATGGCTCAGGGATAGCAATCAGCCCCAGCATTTT
CASSLWLRDSNQPQHF
>TRBV19|-|-|TRBJ1-5
TGTGCCAGCGGGAGGCAGTACCAGCCCCAGCATTTT
CASGRQYQPQHF
>TRBV5-1|-|-|TRBJ2-5
TGCGCCAGCAGCCCAGGGACACAGCAAGAGACCCAGTACTTC
CASSPGTQQETQYF
>TRBV28|few|TRBD1|TRBJ2-2
TGTGCCGCCAAGACAGGGGTAGGCACCGGGGAGCTGTTTTTT
CAAKTGVGTGELFF
>TRBV28|-|-|TRBJ1-5
TGTGCCGGCGGGGAGCTTAGCGGGTTCAAGCCCCAGCATTTT
CAGGELSGFKPQHF
>TRBV7-8|-|-|TRBJ1-1
TGTGCCAGCAGCCGGACAGCCCAGGCCATGAACACTGAAGCTTTCTTT
CASSRTAQAMNTEAFF
>TRBV6-5|few|-|TRBJ1-1
TGTGCCAGCATCTCTTTGGGGTTCGCGGGAGCTTTCTTT
CASISLGFAGAFF
>TRBV12-3/TRBV12-4|-|TRBD2|TRBJ2-3
TGTGCCAGCAGTTTTGAGGCTAGCGGGAGATGTTATTTT
CASSFEASGRCYF
>TRBV18|-|-|TRBJ1-3
TGTGCCAGCTCACCACCGACTCAGACAGGTTTAATCTCTGGAAACACCATATATTTT
CASSPPTQTGLISGNTIYF
>TRBV9|-|-|TRBJ2-5
TGTGCCAGCAGCGTAAGGGGTGATGGGACCCAGTACTTC
CASSVRGDGTQYF
>TRBV4-2|-|TRBD2|TRBJ2-5
TGTGCCAGCAGCCAAGGGTTAGCGGGAGGGGTAGAGACCCAGTACTTC
CASSQGLAGGVETQYF
>TRBV5-1|-|TRBD1|TRBJ1-2
TGCGCCAGCAGCCCTCCGGGACAGTACTATGGCTACACCTTC
CASSPPGQYYGYTF
>TRBV10-3|-|TRBD2|TRBJ2-7
TGTGCCATCAGTTACGCCGGGACTAGTTACAACTACGAGCAGTACTTC
CAISYAGTSYNYEQYF
>TRBV3-1/TRBV3-2|-|-|TRBJ2-3
TGTGCCAGCAGCCAGGGTGGTAGCGGCACAGATACGCAGTATTTT
CASSQGGSGTDTQYF
>TRBV5-1|-|-|TRBJ1-1
TGCGCCAGCAGCTTGCGCCCGGTAAACTCGAACACTGAAGCTTTCTTT
CASSLRPVNSNTEAFF
>TRBV28|-|-|TRBJ1-1
TGTGCCAGCAGTTTCCGGGGTAGAGGCACTGAAGCTTTCTTT
CASSFRGRGTEAFF
>TRBV5-6|-|-|TRBJ1-6
TGTGCCAGCAGCTTCGGGGGGGGAGATTCACCCCTCCACTTT
CASSFGGGDSPLHF
>TRBV6-5|-|-|TRBJ1-1
TGTGCCAGCAGTCTCACAGGTCCGGATACTGAAGCTTTCTTT
CASSLTGPDTEAFF